This T cell receptor (beta chain) was profiled in a study of regulatory T cells in long-lasting Graves disease. There are many counts of this clonotype. No antigen is known for it. Time point meaning: newly diagnosed GD, antithyroid drugs for less than 3 months. Extracted RNA from PBMCs served as the source of the TCR library. The V and J ends lost 5 bases and 3 bases, in that order; junction bases with no gene match: 6. Germline V gene lookup returns CDR1 SGHNT and CDR2 YENEEA. This CDR3 is 15 amino acids long. Study-level points and caveats: Study was limited to peripheral blood, excluding thyroid tissue.

Investigators prepared the TCR beta libraries by applying iRepertoire HTBI primers and Arm-PCR of CDR3 regions. Each CDR3 protein is one row after TCRdb ran MiXCR on the multiplex PCR reads. The table shows 400,000 to 500,000 distinct CDR3 sequences, with about 16% occurring only once. These sequences were also reported in another study, on T cells in Graves' hyperthyroidism and ophthalmopathy. As that study records: TCR CDR3 regions were first amplified by RT-PCR with HTBI primers.

The TCR was taken from a woman aged 30 to 39 with Graves disease. V gene TRBV11-3 combines with J gene TRBJ2-3, with TRBD2 matching 9 bases. Sequences were derived from peripheral blood mononuclear cells (PBMCs), sampled at new diagnosis, from a patient treated with antithyroid drugs. The CDR3 DNA reads TGTGCCAGCAGCCCCACAGGACTAGCGACAGATACGCAGTATTTT. Amino acid sequence: CASSPTGLATDTQYF.